This T cell receptor (beta chain) was found in a study of cytomegalovirus exposure and HLA in healthy donors. Study overall: Genotyping showed roughly 81% of fewer than 500 donors falling in the Caucasian-associated ancestry cluster.

Vbeta (60) and Jbeta (13) primers were used in the PCR. TCRdb's table, derived via immunoSEQ multiplex PCR, lists solely in-frame clones and lacks some. The sample consists of about 110,000 clones, roughly 74% of them appearing once. Germline CDR1 MGHDK, CDR2 SYGVNS. The junction had 5 bases not matched to a gene; V was cut back by 5 bases and J by 3 bases. This CDR3 contains 15 residues. Sequencing was performed on PBMCs. This TCR was sampled from a man between 40 and 49 years old in good health and CMV-seronegative. V gene TRBV25-1 combines with J gene TRBJ2-5; 11 bases fit TRBD2. The chain's CDR3 is CASSPLGLAEETQYF. For the CDR3, the DNA is TGTGCCAGCAGTCCCCTGGGACTAGCGGAAGAGACCCAGTACTTC.